The T cell receptor (beta chain) described here comes from a study of blood T cells in healthy people across ages. Study-wide context: Capturing about one barcoded beta molecule per two T cells was achieved by template switching.

Peripheral blood, approximately 10 milliliters per donor, was collected. The V gene's germline CDR1 is SGHRS and CDR2 YFSETQ. CDR3 length: 13 amino acids. The V segment lost 2 bases and the J segment 7 bases; nucleotides outside the gene matches: 5. Then a second PCR, running roughly 7 to 11 cycles, was carried out with a sample-barcoded 5' primer and a J-beta primer mix. TCRdb redid the calling of the 5' RACE reads with MiXCR, one entry per CDR3 protein. This table holds some 1,000,000 distinct CDR3 sequences, approximately 25% found once. These data were likewise used in another study, on T cells of mothers and their children.

The chain combines TRBV5-1 with TRBJ1-1, with 7 bases matching TRBD1. The receptor was derived from a girl between 2 and 10 years old in good health. The sample taken for sequencing was blood. The CDR3 DNA reads TGCGCCAGCAGCTTACTAGGGGGCGGTGAAGCTTTCTTT. This encodes CASSLLGGGEAFF.